A single sample is the source of the 31 T cell receptor beta chains below, sequenced in a study of CD8+CD57+ T cells in acquired aplastic anemia. Genomic DNA acted as the template from which TCR beta VDJ combination and CDR3 sequence profiling were carried out. A single record per CDR3 protein comes from TCRdb applying MiXCR to the reads. The sample has 180,000 or so distinct CDR3 sequences; around 45% are singletons. The sequenced material came from sorted CD4+, CD8+, or CD8+CD57+ T cells (not recorded which) from PBMCs. Receptors originate from a human donor in good health.

This clonotype was seen repeatedly, ten times or more. The chain couples TRBV3-1 to TRBJ2-2; D uncertain. The CDR3 consists of 13 residues. V lost 5 bases and J 7 bases, leaving 11 bases between the germline ends. Germline lookup yields CDR1 LGHDT and CDR2 YNNKEL (reference sequence). The CDR3 DNA reads as TGTGCCAGCAGCTCAAGGGTGGTCGGGGAGCTGTTTTTT. Protein sequence: CASSSRVVGELFF.

This clonotype has ten or more counts. This sequence joins TRBV20-1 and TRBJ1-3; no reliable D call. The CDR3 length is 15 residues. CDR1 and CDR2 (germline): DFQATT, SNEGSKA (reference sequence). V lost 5 bases to trimming and J lost 0 bases, with 14 bases between them. The CDR3 spells CSALARAGSGNTIYF. In nucleotides, the CDR3 is TGCAGTGCTCTCGCCCGGGCCGGCTCTGGAAACACCATATATTTT.

This clonotype was seen a few times. The chain combines TRBV7-9 with TRBJ2-7; no clear D. The CDR3 has 13 residues. Germline V lookup: CDR1 SEHNR, CDR2 FQNEAQ (reference sequence). Trimming cost V 3 bases and J 3 bases, with 9 bases left between them. The CDR3 DNA is TGTGCCAGCAGCTTGGGCATTCTCTACGAGCAGTACTTC. Translation: CASSLGILYEQYF.

This clonotype showed up just a few times. Given a much more abundant clone one base away, this may be a read error. The chain links TRBV19 to TRBJ1-2, with D perhaps matching TRBD1 (5 bases). This CDR3 has 15 amino acids. Germline V CDR1 and CDR2: LNHDA, SQIVND (reference sequence). The chain's CDR3 is CASTLTQGRAYGYAF. CDR3 in DNA: TGTGCCAGTACCCTCACCCAGGGACGGGCCTATGGCTACGCCTTC.

This clonotype was detected a few times. The chain combines TRBV7-9 with TRBJ2-2; D is unresolved. The CDR3 covers 13 residues. V dropped 5 bases and J dropped 1 base, with 5 bases sitting between them. The V gene's germline CDR1 is SEHNR and CDR2 FQNEAQ (reference sequence). The CDR3 region is CASSPQNTGELFF. The CDR3, as DNA: TGTGCCAGCAGCCCTCAGAACACCGGGGAGCTGTTTTTT.

Turning to this clonotype: A much larger clone lies a single base off, so this may be a read error. This chain connects TRBV25-1 to TRBJ1-2; D is undetermined. The germline V gene has CDR1 MGHDK and CDR2 SYGVNS. The CDR3 length is 14 residues. CDR3 amino acids: CAGSLSNHAYGYTF. In nucleotides, the CDR3 is TGTGCCGGCAGCCTTTCAAACCATGCCTATGGCTACACCTTC.

The chain recombines TRBV3-1 with TRBJ2-2, with 9 bases lining up with TRBD1. Germline-derived CDR1 and CDR2 are LGHDT and YNNKEL (reference sequence). With 3 bases clipped from V and 6 bases from J, the junction kept 2 bases outside the gene matches. The CDR3 length is 14 residues. In nucleotides, the CDR3 is TGTGCCAGCAGCCAGGGACAGGGATCCGGGGAGCTGTTTTTT. It specifies CASSQGQGSGELFF.

This clonotype was recorded at least ten times. For the CDR3, the DNA is TGTGCCAGTACCTTCGGGGACAGGGGGTCACCCCTCCACTTT. Translated, it gives CASTFGDRGSPLHF. The chain joins TRBV19 to TRBJ1-6; 11 bases are shared with TRBD1. V shed 7 bases, J shed 10 bases, and the junction held 6 bases outside the gene matches. Germline V CDR1 and CDR2: LNHDA, SQIVND (reference sequence). The CDR3 has 14 amino acids.

The V call is TRBV5-1, the J call TRBJ2-2; D gene unclear. V was clipped by 1 base and J by 1 base, with 8 bases between them. The CDR3 extends over 15 amino acids. CDR1 is SGHRS, CDR2 YFSETQ, per germline. CDR3 coding DNA: TGCGCCAGCAGCTTGCCTCCAGGGAACACCGGGGAGCTGTTTTTT. It yields the protein CASSLPPGNTGELFF. The full variable domain, its missing parts supplied by reference TRBV5-1 and TRBJ2-2, is KAGVTQTPRYLIKTRGQQVTLSCSPISGHRSVSWYQQTPGQGLQFLFEYFSETQRNKGNFPGRFSGRQFSNSRSEMNVSTLELGDSALYLCASSLPPGNTGELFFGEGSRLTVL.

In its sample, this clonotype was seen many times. V is TRBV20-1 and J is TRBJ1-2; no reliable D call. The CDR3 length is 16 residues. V lost 4 bases, J lost 2 bases, and 20 bases lay in between. From germline, CDR1 is DFQATT and CDR2 SNEGSKA (reference sequence). The CDR3 sequence is CSATQTAWTKNYGYTF. In DNA, the CDR3 is TGCAGTGCTACACAAACAGCCTGGACTAAGAACTATGGCTACACCTTC.

This clonotype has ten or more counts. The rearrangement links TRBV20-1 to TRBJ1-2; D remains ambiguous. The V and J ends lost 1 base and 13 bases respectively, with 16 bases between them. The CDR3 totals 12 residues. Germline V gene lookup returns CDR1 DFQATT and CDR2 SNEGSKA (reference sequence). CDR3: CSARVSPGYFTF. As DNA, the CDR3 is TGCAGTGCTAGAGTCAGCCCAGGCTACTTCACCTTC.

This clonotype was seen many times. This sequence joins TRBV19 and TRBJ1-5; 10 nucleotides align to TRBD1. J was trimmed by 0 bases and V by 7 bases; bases with no gene match: 9. Germline assignment: CDR1 LNHDA and CDR2 SQIVND (reference sequence). The CDR3 contains 17 residues. The CDR3 sequence is CASTTTGGKYSNQPQHF. Here the CDR3 DNA reads TGTGCCAGTACCACGACAGGGGGCAAATATAGCAATCAGCCCCAGCATTTT.

V usage is TRBV24-1 and J usage is TRBJ2-1; 12 positions agree with TRBD2. This CDR3 spans 13 amino acids. The germline V gene has CDR1 KGHDR and CDR2 SFDVKD. V lost 12 bases to trimming and J lost 10 bases; unmatched junction nucleotides: 9. CDR3 nucleotide sequence: TGTGCCCAAGACGGACTAGCGGGACAGGAGCAGTTCTTC. This sequence encodes CAQDGLAGQEQFF.

A remark on this clonotype: This clone may be a read error of a much larger clone one base away. J is TRBJ1-1 and V is TRBV6-1; tentative D call: TRBD1 (5 bases). Looked up from germline, CDR1 is MNHNS and CDR2 is SASEGT. V was shortened by 5 bases and J by 11 bases, with 12 bases between the two germline ends. This CDR3 spans 11 amino acids. The CDR3 DNA reads TGTGCCAGCAGTCGGACATTAGGGGCTTTCTTT. It codes for CASSRTLGAFF.

This clonotype has just one count. The V call is TRBV6-4, the J call TRBJ2-7; D uncertain. Germline assignment: CDR1 MRHNA and CDR2 SNTAGT. The CDR3 sequence is 15 residues long. Between the trimmed V and J ends, which lost 6 bases and 0 bases, there was a span of 15 bases. Written as DNA, the CDR3 is TGTGCCAGCAGGACTTTGGGGATGAGCTCCTACGAGCAGTACTTC. As protein: CASRTLGMSSYEQYF.

This clonotype was seen repeatedly, ten times or more. Here the CDR3 DNA reads TGTGCCAGCAGCTTCGGTCGGGGAGGCGAGTACTTC. Its protein is CASSFGRGGEYF. The chain combines TRBV7-9 with TRBJ2-5; D is possibly TRBD2 (6 bases). The germline CDR1 and CDR2 sequences are SEHNR and FQNEAQ (reference sequence). V was shortened by 3 bases and J by 12 bases, with 14 bases between the two germline ends. This CDR3 contains 12 residues.

V and J are TRBV20-1 and TRBJ2-7; 8 positions agree with TRBD2. In germline, CDR1 is DFQATT, CDR2 SNEGSKA (reference sequence). The V gene end was trimmed by 6 bases and the J gene end by 1 base; junction bases not matched to a gene: 11. This CDR3 comprises 15 residues. CDR3 sequence: CSANPGTRMSYEQYF. The CDR3 coding sequence is TGCAGTGCCAACCCCGGGACTAGGATGTCCTACGAGCAGTACTTC.

This clonotype came up a few times. One end of the junction varies from germline; a read error may be responsible. This chain links TRBV7-2 with TRBJ2-7; TRBD2 agrees at 12 bases. The CDR3 is made up of 15 amino acids. From germline, CDR1 is SGHTA and CDR2 FQGNSA. CDR3 nucleotide sequence: TGCGCCAGCAGCCCCCAGACTAGCGGGAGCCATGAGCAGTACTTC. It codes for CASSPQTSGSHEQYF.

The chain is built from TRBV7-9 and TRBJ1-1; 12 nucleotides match TRBD1. CDR1 and CDR2 from the germline V gene are SEHNR and FQNEAQ (reference sequence). CDR3 length: 14 amino acids. The ends lost 5 bases at V and 4 bases at J; junction bases unmatched: 2. CDR3 sequence (DNA): TGTGCCAGCAGCGTGGGACAGGGGGCCACTGAAGCTTTCTTT. This gives the protein CASSVGQGATEAFF.

At least ten counts were recorded for this clonotype. This rearrangement joins TRBV7-2 to TRBJ2-7; 10 nucleotides agree with TRBD2. The V segment lost 4 bases and the J segment 2 bases; nucleotides outside the gene matches: 5. Germline V lookup: CDR1 SGHTA, CDR2 FQGNSA. The CDR3 contains 15 residues. CDR3 residues: CASSSRTSGTYEQYF. DNA of the CDR3: TGTGCCAGCAGCTCACGGACTAGCGGAACCTACGAGCAGTACTTC.

This clonotype came up a few times. The rearrangement uses TRBV11-2 and TRBJ1-4; D not certain. The CDR3 consists of 15 residues. From germline, CDR1 is SGHAT and CDR2 FQNNGV. Between the trimmed V and J ends, which lost 1 base and 1 base, there was a span of 7 bases. For the CDR3, the DNA is TGTGCCAGCAGCTTAGGCAGTTTAACTAATGAAAAACTGTTTTTT. Protein sequence: CASSLGSLTNEKLFF.

This chain uses TRBV10-3 with TRBJ1-2; 9 positions agree with TRBD1. Germline V gene sequence: CDR1 ENHRY, CDR2 SYGVKD. Germline trimming cut 4 bases from V and 4 bases from J; bases unmatched to any gene: 7. The CDR3 is made up of 15 amino acids. The CDR3 reads CAISAGTGTLYGYTF. For the CDR3, the DNA is TGTGCCATCAGTGCCGGGACAGGGACTCTCTATGGCTACACCTTC.

This clonotype has ten or more counts. The chain joins TRBV4-1 to TRBJ2-1; TRBD2 matches 11 bases. Trimming removed 0 bases from V and 4 bases from J; junction bases left unmatched: 5. Germline V gives CDR1 MGHRA, CDR2 YSYEKL. The CDR3 is 17 residues long. Written as DNA, the CDR3 is TGCGCCAGCAGCCAAGATCTTCTAGCGGGAGGTTACAATGAGCAGTTCTTC. Its protein product is CASSQDLLAGGYNEQFF.

In its sample, this clonotype was seen a few times. This may be a read error: a much more frequent sequence differs by one nucleotide. The chain combines TRBV12-3 or TRBV12-4 with TRBJ2-3; 7 positions match TRBD2. The CDR3 contains 16 residues. The CDR3 loop is CASSARGLRGTDTLYF. The DNA for the CDR3 is TGTGCCAGCAGTGCACGGGGACTACGTGGCACAGATACGCTGTATTTT.

The J gene is TRBJ2-5, the V gene TRBV11-3; TRBD2 aligns across 8 bases. Trimming took 4 bases from V and 5 from J; bases not matched to a gene: 9. This CDR3 contains 15 residues. Germline-derived CDR1 and CDR2 are SGHNT and YENEEA. The CDR3 region has the DNA TGTGCCAGCAGCTCGTTCGCGGGGGGTCTGGAGACCCAGTACTTC. Residues: CASSSFAGGLETQYF. The whole variable domain, filled in from reference TRBV11-3 and TRBJ2-5, reads EAGVVQSPRYKIIEKKQPVAFWCNPISGHNTLYWYLQNLGQGPELLIRYENEEAVDDSQLPKDRFSAERLKGVDSTLKIQPAELGDSAVYLCASSSFAGGLETQYFGPGTRLLVL.

This clonotype showed up many times. In DNA form, the CDR3 reads TGCAGTGCTAAAAGGCCTGGACAGGGTCCCTATGGCTACACCTTC. It specifies CSAKRPGQGPYGYTF. The rearrangement uses TRBV20-1 and TRBJ1-2; 8 bases agree with TRBD1. V dropped 4 bases and J dropped 4; count of bases not matched to a gene: 11. Germline assignment: CDR1 DFQATT and CDR2 SNEGSKA (reference sequence). The CDR3 is made up of 15 amino acids.

As concerns this clonotype: A much larger clone differs from this one at a single base, so this may be a read error. This chain links TRBV30 with TRBJ2-7, with 10 bases identical to TRBD2. Germline V CDR1 and CDR2: GTSNPN, SVGIG (reference sequence). The V gene end was trimmed by 3 bases and the J gene end by 7 bases; junction bases not matched to a gene: 9. The CDR3 spans 14 residues. The CDR3 sequence: CAWRTGLACREQYF. The CDR3 DNA reads TGTGCCTGGAGGACGGGACTAGCGTGTAGGGAGCAGTACTTC. Complete variable domain (other parts from reference TRBV30 and TRBJ2-7): SQTIHQWPATLVQPVGSPLSLECTVEGTSNPNLYWYRQAAGRGLQLLFYSVGIGQISSEVPQNLSASRPQDRQFILSSKKLLLSDSGFYLCAWRTGLACREQYFGPGTRLTVT.

In the case of this clonotype: Sequence at one end of the junction differs from germline and may be a read error. V usage is TRBV2 and J usage is TRBJ2-3; 7 bases align to TRBD2. Germline CDR1 reads SNHLY; CDR2 reads FYNNEI. The CDR3 has 14 residues. For the CDR3, the DNA is TGTGCCAGCAGATGGGGACTAACCACATATACGCAGTATTTT. This gives the protein CASRWGLTTYTQYF.

This clonotype has just one count. This CDR3 is missing its conserved last phenylalanine or tryptophan, likely due to a read error. This chain connects TRBV29-1 to TRBJ2-5, with 12 bases matching TRBD2. CDR3 length: 13 residues. Germline V lookup: CDR1 SQVTM, CDR2 ANQGSEA. V was clipped by 6 bases and J by 4 bases; unmatched bases: 3. CDR3 nucleotide sequence: TGCAGCGTCCGGACTAGCGGGGTAGAGACCCAGTACCTC. It specifies CSVRTSGVETQYL.

In its sample, this clonotype was seen once. V is TRBV30 and J is TRBJ1-1; TRBD1 might be the D (6 bases). In germline, CDR1 is GTSNPN, CDR2 SVGIG (reference sequence). Trimming took 5 bases from V and 1 from J, leaving 8 bases between them. This CDR3 has 12 amino acids. The CDR3 reads CAWETGNTEAFF. CDR3 in DNA: TGTGCCTGGGAGACAGGGAACACTGAAGCTTTCTTT.

A remark on this clonotype: A much larger clone differs from this one at a single base, so this may be a read error. Because the CDR3 is missing its conserved closing phenylalanine or tryptophan, this is likely a read error. No DNA is shown, since the ends of the CDR3 on it are uncertain; the CDR3 is the one TCRdb lists. This chain's CDR3 is CASSLQAGFTSPNL. V and J are TRBV12-3 or TRBV12-4 and TRBJ2-3; the tabulated D call, TRBD2, remains unverified against the DNA. 14 amino acids form the CDR3, both terminal residues included.